The clone carrying this T cell receptor (beta chain) was seen a few times. This entry is derived from a study of blood T cell repertoires in COVID-19. On the study more broadly: Samples came from the United States, Italy and Spain, spanning acute and convalescent COVID-19.

The length of the CDR3 is 15 residues. V lost 3 bases and J 0 bases, leaving 9 bases between the germline ends. CDR1 and CDR2 (germline): SGHTA, FQGNSA. In the original workflow: Scientists estimated how many nucleated cells there were by amplifying reference gene primers. Only in-frame clones appear in the TCRdb table, and some are missing; sequencing was by immunoSEQ multiplex PCR. The D gene and trimming were derived from the DNA, and the V and J assignments and clone size from that table. This sample has 160,000 or so clones, with 80% found just once. The source of this sequence is a man aged 70 or older with active or convalescent COVID-19. The specimen sequenced was peripheral blood. The chain has TRBV7-2 and TRBJ1-3, with TRBD1 as a possible D gene (5 bases). The CDR3 DNA sequence: TGTGCCAGCAGCTTGAACAGGAACTCTGGAAACACCATATATTTT. Its translation: CASSLNRNSGNTIYF.